The clone carrying this T cell receptor beta chain was observed a single time. The antigen remains undetermined. The source of the sample is a study of OX40 agonist ivuxolimab in advanced cancers. Background on the study: Enrollees could have had prior anti-PD-1, anti-PD-L1 or anti-CTLA-4 therapy, which 40% to 45% had received. Study observations and caveats: The antigen specificity of the peripheral T cells (those that were expanded) was not determined.

Clones were sequenced by immunoSEQ multiplex PCR, and TCRdb holds only the in-frame ones, with some missing. The top ten hold roughly 4% of the sample, which has some 60,000 clones, roughly 86% seen once. There are 15 residues in the CDR3. Deletions cut 2 bases from V and 0 bases from J, with 9 bases between. Per germline, CDR1 SGHRS and CDR2 YFSETQ. The chain is built from TRBV5-1 and TRBJ2-1, with D tentatively TRBD1 or TRBD2 (5 bases each). The sample was CD4+ or CD8+ T cells sorted from blood, taken in a trial of the OX40 agonist ivuxolimab. This TCR derives from an adult with an advanced solid tumor such as melanoma, head and neck, liver or kidney cancer. DNA for the CDR3: TGCGCCAGCAGCTTAGGGACCCCCTCCTACAATGAGCAGTTCTTC. This translates into CASSLGTPSYNEQFF.